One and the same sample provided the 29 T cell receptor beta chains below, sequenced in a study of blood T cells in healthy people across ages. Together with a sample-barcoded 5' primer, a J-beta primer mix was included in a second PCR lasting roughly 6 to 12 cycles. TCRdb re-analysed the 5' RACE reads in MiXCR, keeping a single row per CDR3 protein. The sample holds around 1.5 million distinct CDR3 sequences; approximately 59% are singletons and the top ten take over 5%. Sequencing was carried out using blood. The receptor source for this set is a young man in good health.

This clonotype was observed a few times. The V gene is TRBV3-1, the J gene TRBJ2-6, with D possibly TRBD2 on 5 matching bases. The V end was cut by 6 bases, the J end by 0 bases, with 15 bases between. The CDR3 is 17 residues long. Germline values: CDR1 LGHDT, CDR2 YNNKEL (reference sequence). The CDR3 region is CASRKLGAFSGANVLTF. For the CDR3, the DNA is TGTGCCAGCAGAAAGCTGGGAGCTTTCTCTGGGGCCAACGTCCTGACTTTC. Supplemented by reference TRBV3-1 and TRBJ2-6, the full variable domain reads DTAVSQTPKYLVTQMGNDKSIKCEQNLGHDTMYWYKQDSKKFLKIMFSYNNKELIINETVPNRFSPKSPDKAHLNLHINSLELGDSAVYFCASRKLGAFSGANVLTFGAGSRLTVL.

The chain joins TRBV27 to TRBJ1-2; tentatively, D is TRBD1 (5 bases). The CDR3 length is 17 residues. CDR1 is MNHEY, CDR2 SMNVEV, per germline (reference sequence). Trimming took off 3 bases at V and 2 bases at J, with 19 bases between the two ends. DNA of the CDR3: TGTGCCAGCAGTTTTCCCACCGGCAGGGTAGGGAACTATGGCTACACCTTC. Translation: CASSFPTGRVGNYGYTF.

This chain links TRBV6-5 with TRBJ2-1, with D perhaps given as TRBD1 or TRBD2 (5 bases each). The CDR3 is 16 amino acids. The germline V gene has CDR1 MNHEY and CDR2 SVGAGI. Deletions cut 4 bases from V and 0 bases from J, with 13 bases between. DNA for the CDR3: TGTGCCAGCAGTTCCGACGGGGCAAGCTCCTACAATGAGCAGTTCTTC. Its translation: CASSSDGASSYNEQFF.

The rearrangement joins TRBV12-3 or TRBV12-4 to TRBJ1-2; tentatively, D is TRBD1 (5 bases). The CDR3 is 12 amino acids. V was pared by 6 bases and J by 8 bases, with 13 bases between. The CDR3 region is CASSPRRGGYTF. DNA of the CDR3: TGTGCCAGCAGCCCCCGGCGGGGCGGCTACACCTTC.

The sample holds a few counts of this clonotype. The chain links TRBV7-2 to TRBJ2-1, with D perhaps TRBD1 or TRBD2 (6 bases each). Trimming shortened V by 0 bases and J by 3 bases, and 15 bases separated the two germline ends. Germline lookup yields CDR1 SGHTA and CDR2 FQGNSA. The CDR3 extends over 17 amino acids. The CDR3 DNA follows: TGTGCCAGCAGCTTAGCGGTAGGCGGGACACACTACAATGAGCAGTTCTTC. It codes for CASSLAVGGTHYNEQFF.

CDR3 in amino acids: CSVVERAAPTDTQYF. For the CDR3, the DNA is TGCAGCGTGGTTGAAAGGGCGGCGCCCACAGATACGCAGTATTTT. The chain joins TRBV29-1 to TRBJ2-3; D remains ambiguous. CDR3 length equals 15 residues. Per germline, CDR1 SQVTM and CDR2 ANQGSEA. V lost 6 bases to trimming and J lost 2 bases, with 18 bases between them.

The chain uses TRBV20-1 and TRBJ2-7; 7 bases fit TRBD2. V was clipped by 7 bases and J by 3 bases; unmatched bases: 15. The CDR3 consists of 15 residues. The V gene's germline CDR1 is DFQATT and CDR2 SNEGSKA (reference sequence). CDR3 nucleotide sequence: TGCAGTGGATTTCGTGCTAGCGGCCCTGACTACGAGCAGTACTTC. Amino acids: CSGFRASGPDYEQYF.

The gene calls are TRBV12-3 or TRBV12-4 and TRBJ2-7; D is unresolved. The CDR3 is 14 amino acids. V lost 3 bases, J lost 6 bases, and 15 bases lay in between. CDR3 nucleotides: TGTGCCAGCAGTTTTAGACTCCCACCCTCCGAGCAGTACTTC. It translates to CASSFRLPPSEQYF.

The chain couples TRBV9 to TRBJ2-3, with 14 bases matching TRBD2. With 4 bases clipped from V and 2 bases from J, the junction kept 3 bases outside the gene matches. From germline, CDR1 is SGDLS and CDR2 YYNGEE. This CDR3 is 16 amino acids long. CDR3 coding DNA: TGTGCCAGCAGCAAGACTAGCGGGGGGGTCACAGATACGCAGTATTTT. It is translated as CASSKTSGGVTDTQYF.

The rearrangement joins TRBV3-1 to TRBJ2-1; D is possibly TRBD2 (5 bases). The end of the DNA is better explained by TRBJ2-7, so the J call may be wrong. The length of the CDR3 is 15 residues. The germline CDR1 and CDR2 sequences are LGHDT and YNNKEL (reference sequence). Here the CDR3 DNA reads TGTGCCAGCAGCCCGTCGAGAGGGCGGTACAATGAGCAGTACTTC. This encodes CASSPSRGRYNEQYF.

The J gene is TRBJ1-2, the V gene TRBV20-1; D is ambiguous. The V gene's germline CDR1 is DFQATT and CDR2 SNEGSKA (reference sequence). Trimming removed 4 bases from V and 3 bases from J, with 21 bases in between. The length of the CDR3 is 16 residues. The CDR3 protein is CSAIADILKADYGYTF. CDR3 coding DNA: TGCAGTGCTATTGCTGACATCCTTAAAGCCGACTATGGCTACACCTTC.

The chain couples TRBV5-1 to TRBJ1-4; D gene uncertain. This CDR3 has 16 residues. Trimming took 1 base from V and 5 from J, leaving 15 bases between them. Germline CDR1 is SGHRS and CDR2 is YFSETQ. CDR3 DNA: TGCGCCAGCAGCTTGTCGGCGGCGGCGTTGAATGAAAAACTGTTTTTT. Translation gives CASSLSAAALNEKLFF.

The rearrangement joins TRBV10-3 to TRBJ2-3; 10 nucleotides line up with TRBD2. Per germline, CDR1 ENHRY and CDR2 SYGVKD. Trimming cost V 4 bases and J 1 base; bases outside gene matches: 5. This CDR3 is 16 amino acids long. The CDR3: CAISAWLAGGTDTQYF. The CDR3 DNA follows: TGTGCCATCAGTGCCTGGCTAGCGGGGGGCACAGATACGCAGTATTTT.

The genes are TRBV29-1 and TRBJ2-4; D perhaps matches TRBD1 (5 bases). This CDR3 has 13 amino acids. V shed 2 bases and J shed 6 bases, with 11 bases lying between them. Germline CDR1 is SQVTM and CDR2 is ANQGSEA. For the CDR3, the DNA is TGCAGCGTTGAACAGGGATTAAGAAACATTCAGTACTTC. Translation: CSVEQGLRNIQYF.

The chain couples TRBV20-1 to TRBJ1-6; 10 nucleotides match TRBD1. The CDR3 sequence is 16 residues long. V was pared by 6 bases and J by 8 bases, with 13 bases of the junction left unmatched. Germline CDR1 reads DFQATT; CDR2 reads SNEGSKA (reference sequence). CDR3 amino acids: CSAVIRDRGSDSPLHF. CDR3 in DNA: TGCAGTGCAGTCATTCGGGACAGGGGTTCGGATTCACCCCTCCACTTT.

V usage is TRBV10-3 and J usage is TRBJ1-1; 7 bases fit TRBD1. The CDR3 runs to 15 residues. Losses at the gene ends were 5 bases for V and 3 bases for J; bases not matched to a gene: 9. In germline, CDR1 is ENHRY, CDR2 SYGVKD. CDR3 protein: CAISYRQGLDTEAFF. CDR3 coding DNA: TGTGCCATCAGTTATAGACAGGGTTTGGACACTGAAGCTTTCTTT.

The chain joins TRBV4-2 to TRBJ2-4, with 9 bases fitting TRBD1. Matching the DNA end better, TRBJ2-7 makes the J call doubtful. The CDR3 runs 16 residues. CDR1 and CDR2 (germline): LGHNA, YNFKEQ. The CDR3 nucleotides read TGTGCCAGCAGGGAAACTACGGGACAGGGATCCTACGAGCAGTACTTC. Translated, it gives CASRETTGQGSYEQYF.

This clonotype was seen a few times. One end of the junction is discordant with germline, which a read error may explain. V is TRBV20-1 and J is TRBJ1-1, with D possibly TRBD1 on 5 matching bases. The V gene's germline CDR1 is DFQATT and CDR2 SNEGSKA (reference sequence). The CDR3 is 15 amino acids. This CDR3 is CSARAPPGSGTEAFF. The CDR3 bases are TGCAGTGCCAGAGCCCCGCCAGGGTCGGGTACTGAAGCTTTCTTT.

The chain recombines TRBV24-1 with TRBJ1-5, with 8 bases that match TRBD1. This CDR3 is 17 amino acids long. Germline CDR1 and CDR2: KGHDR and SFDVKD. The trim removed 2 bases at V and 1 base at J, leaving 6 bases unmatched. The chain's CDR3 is CATSDSSDRGSNQPQHF. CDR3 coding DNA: TGTGCCACCAGTGATTCGTCTGACAGGGGAAGCAATCAGCCCCAGCATTTT.

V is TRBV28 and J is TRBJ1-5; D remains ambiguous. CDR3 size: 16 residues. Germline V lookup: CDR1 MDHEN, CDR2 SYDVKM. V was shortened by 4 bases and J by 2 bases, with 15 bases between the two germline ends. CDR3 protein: CASSSPGVHGNQPQHF. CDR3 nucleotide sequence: TGTGCCAGCAGTTCCCCGGGTGTCCATGGCAATCAGCCCCAGCATTTT.

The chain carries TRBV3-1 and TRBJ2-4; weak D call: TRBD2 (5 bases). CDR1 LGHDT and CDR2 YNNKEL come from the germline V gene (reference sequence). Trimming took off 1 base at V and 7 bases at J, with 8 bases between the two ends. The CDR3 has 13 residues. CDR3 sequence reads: CASSQAGTNIQYF. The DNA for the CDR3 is TGTGCCAGCAGCCAAGCGGGAACCAACATTCAGTACTTC.

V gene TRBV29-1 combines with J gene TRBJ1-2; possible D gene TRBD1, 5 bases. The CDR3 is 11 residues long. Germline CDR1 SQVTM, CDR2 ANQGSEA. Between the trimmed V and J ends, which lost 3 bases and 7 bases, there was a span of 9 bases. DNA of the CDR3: TGCAGCGTTGACAGGGCCGGTGGCTACACCTTC. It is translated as CSVDRAGGYTF.

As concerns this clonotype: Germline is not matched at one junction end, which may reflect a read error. CDR3 sequence (DNA): TGTGCCGGCAGTTTGATGAGGGGACGGGAAAAACTGTTTTTT. This sequence encodes CAGSLMRGREKLFF. The rearrangement uses TRBV12-3 or TRBV12-4 and TRBJ1-4; a possible D gene is TRBD1 (5 bases). The CDR3 has 14 amino acids.

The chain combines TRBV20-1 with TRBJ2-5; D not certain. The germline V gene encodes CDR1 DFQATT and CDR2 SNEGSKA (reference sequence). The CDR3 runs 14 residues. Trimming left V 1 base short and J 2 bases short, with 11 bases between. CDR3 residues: CSARARLGQETQYF. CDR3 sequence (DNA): TGCAGTGCTAGAGCGAGATTGGGTCAAGAGACCCAGTACTTC.

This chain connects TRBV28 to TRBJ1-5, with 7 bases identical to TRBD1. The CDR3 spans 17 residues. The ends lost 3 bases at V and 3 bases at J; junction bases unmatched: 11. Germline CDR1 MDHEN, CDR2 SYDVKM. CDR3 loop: CASSLVGGGLDNQPQHF. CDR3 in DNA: TGTGCCAGCAGTTTGGTAGGGGGCGGTTTAGACAATCAGCCCCAGCATTTT.

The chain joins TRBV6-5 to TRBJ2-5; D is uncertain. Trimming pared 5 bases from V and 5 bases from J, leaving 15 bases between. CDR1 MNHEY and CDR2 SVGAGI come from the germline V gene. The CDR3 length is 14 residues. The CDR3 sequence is CASSLPAARETQYF. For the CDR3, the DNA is TGTGCCAGCAGTCTCCCCGCAGCTCGTGAGACCCAGTACTTC.

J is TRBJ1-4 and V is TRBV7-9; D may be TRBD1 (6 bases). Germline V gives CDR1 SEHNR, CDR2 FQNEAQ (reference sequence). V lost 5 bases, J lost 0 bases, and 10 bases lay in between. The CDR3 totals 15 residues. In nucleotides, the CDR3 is TGTGCCAGCAGCCTCCAGGGGACAACTAATGAAAAACTGTTTTTT. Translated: CASSLQGTTNEKLFF.

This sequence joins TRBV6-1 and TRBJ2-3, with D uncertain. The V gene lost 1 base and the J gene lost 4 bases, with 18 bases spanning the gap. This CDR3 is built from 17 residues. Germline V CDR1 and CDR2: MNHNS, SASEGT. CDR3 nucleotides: TGTGCCAGCAGTGAAGTACCGAATCCCAGTTTATCAGATACGCAGTATTTT. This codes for CASSEVPNPSLSDTQYF.

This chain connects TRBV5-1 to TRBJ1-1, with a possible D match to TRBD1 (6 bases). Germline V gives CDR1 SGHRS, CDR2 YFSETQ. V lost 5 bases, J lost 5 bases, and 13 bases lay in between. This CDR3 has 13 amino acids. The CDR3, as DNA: TGCGCCAGCAGAACAGGGTGGAGTACTGAAGCTTTCTTT. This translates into CASRTGWSTEAFF.